Each of the 14 T cell receptor beta chains below was sequenced from the same sample in a study of cytomegalovirus exposure and HLA in healthy donors (dated by TCRdb to the late 2010s). Receptors were amplified or captured by the immunoSEQ multiplex PCR assay. This immuneACCESS table, as held by TCRdb, lists in-frame sequences with V and J called but not all clones. Of the missing ones, under half trace to an unresolved V gene in checked studies; the others have no known cause. The sample records 100,000 to 150,000 clones, approximately 90% of which are singletons. The ten largest clones add up to roughly 2% of the sample. The sample taken for sequencing was PBMCs. These receptors all stem from a woman aged 18-29 years in good health and CMV-seronegative.

This rearrangement joins TRBV11-3 to TRBJ2-2, with D possibly matching TRBD1 (5 bases). V was shortened by 3 bases and J by 4 bases, with 12 bases between the two germline ends. This CDR3 contains 15 residues. Germline CDR1 is SGHNT and CDR2 is YENEEA. The CDR3 protein is CASSLGQGSTGELFF. CDR3 nucleotides: TGTGCCAGCAGCTTGGGGCAGGGTTCCACCGGGGAGCTGTTTTTT.

The chain combines TRBV7-9 with TRBJ2-2, with no clear D. V was cut by 1 base and J by 8 bases, with 5 bases left in between. Per the germline V gene, CDR1 is SEHNR and CDR2 is FQNEAQ (reference sequence). The CDR3 consists of 12 residues. The CDR3, as DNA: TGTGCCAGCAGCTTAGAGACTGGGGAGCTGTTTTTT. Encoded protein: CASSLETGELFF.

The chain combines TRBV11-3 with TRBJ2-1, with TRBD2 as a possible D gene (6 bases). CDR3 size: 16 residues. With 1 base removed from V and 4 bases from J, the gap between germline ends came to 14 bases. The germline V gene has CDR1 SGHNT and CDR2 YENEEA. This chain's CDR3 is CASSLVRLDPYNEQFF. The CDR3 bases are TGTGCCAGCAGCTTAGTGCGACTAGATCCTTACAATGAGCAGTTCTTC.

V is TRBV19 and J is TRBJ2-3; 14 bases line up with TRBD2. Germline V gene lookup returns CDR1 LNHDA and CDR2 SQIVND (reference sequence). V dropped 5 bases and J dropped 7; count of bases not matched to a gene: 8. The CDR3 loop spans 16 amino acids. DNA for the CDR3: TGTGCCAGTAGTTTCCCCGGGACTAGCGGGAGTAATACGCAGTATTTT. Translating it yields CASSFPGTSGSNTQYF.

This clone was observed once. The J gene is TRBJ2-7, the V gene TRBV11-3; a possible D gene is TRBD1 (6 bases). Germline values: CDR1 SGHNT, CDR2 YENEEA. Between the trimmed V and J ends, which lost 5 bases and 4 bases, there was a span of 21 bases. The CDR3 consists of 16 residues. DNA for the CDR3: TGTGCCAGCAGCCCCAGGGGACCGAGTCAAGGATACGAGCAGTACTTC. Protein: CASSPRGPSQGYEQYF.

The chain employs TRBV4-2 and TRBJ2-1, with TRBD2 matching over 9 bases. The CDR3 runs 18 residues. Germline V lookup: CDR1 LGHNA, CDR2 YNFKEQ. The junction had 13 bases not matched to a gene; V was cut back by 1 base and J by 6 bases. The CDR3: CASSQVYLAGGPFNEQFF. CDR3 nucleotides: TGTGCCAGCAGCCAAGTTTATCTCGCGGGAGGGCCCTTCAATGAGCAGTTCTTC.

This chain joins TRBV5-6 and TRBJ1-1, with D perhaps matching TRBD1 (6 bases). With 0 bases removed from V and 4 bases from J, the gap between germline ends came to 13 bases. Germline V gene lookup returns CDR1 SGHDT and CDR2 YYEEEE. The CDR3 is 15 residues long. CDR3 coding DNA: TGTGCCAGCAGCTTGGTACAGGGATCTGGCACTGAAGCTTTCTTT. This sequence encodes CASSLVQGSGTEAFF.

The genes are TRBV5-1 and TRBJ1-1, with TRBD1 as a possible D gene (6 bases). V shed 4 bases and J shed 5 bases, with 15 bases lying between them. The germline CDR1 and CDR2 sequences are SGHRS and YFSETQ. The CDR3 contains 14 residues. The CDR3 nucleotides read TGCGCCAGCAGCGGTACAGGGTTGTGGACTGAAGCTTTCTTT. This gives the protein CASSGTGLWTEAFF.

This clone was recorded a few times. J is TRBJ1-1 and V is TRBV11-2; D not resolved. This CDR3 comprises 15 residues. Germline values: CDR1 SGHAT, CDR2 FQNNGV. Trimming took 4 bases from V and 0 from J, leaving 12 bases between them. The CDR3 bases are TGTGCCAGCAGCTCCGAATACACATTGAACACTGAAGCTTTCTTT. As protein: CASSSEYTLNTEAFF.

This clone came up once. The J gene is TRBJ2-7, the V gene TRBV28; a weak D match, TRBD1 (6 bases). Germline V lookup: CDR1 MDHEN, CDR2 SYDVKM. Trimming pared 3 bases from V and 5 bases from J, leaving 14 bases between. The CDR3 totals 14 residues. The CDR3 sequence is CASSFPNSGDEQYF. The CDR3 DNA reads as TGTGCCAGCAGTTTTCCGAACTCAGGGGACGAGCAGTACTTC.

The V gene is TRBV5-1, the J gene TRBJ2-1, with TRBD2 matching 10 bases. CDR1 is SGHRS, CDR2 YFSETQ, per germline. CDR3 size: 16 residues. After removal of 4 bases from V and 4 bases from J, the junction contained 8 bases not matched to a gene. For the CDR3, the DNA is TGCGCCAGCAGCCCCTTTGCTAGCGGGAGTTACAATGAGCAGTTCTTC. It codes for CASSPFASGSYNEQFF. Looking up the rest from reference TRBV5-1 and TRBJ2-1 gives the full variable domain: KAGVTQTPRYLIKTRGQQVTLSCSPISGHRSVSWYQQTPGQGLQFLFEYFSETQRNKGNFPGRFSGRQFSNSRSEMNVSTLELGDSALYLCASSPFASGSYNEQFFGPGTRLTVL.

The chain couples TRBV6-5 to TRBJ1-3, with D possibly TRBD1 on 5 matching bases. The CDR3 covers 15 residues. From germline, CDR1 is MNHEY and CDR2 SVGAGI. Trimming pared 6 bases from V and 5 bases from J, leaving 17 bases between. This chain's CDR3 is CASRFNRRGRNTIYF. CDR3 nucleotide sequence: TGTGCCAGCAGATTCAACAGGCGGGGGAGAAACACCATATATTTT.

V gene TRBV2 combines with J gene TRBJ2-1, with TRBD2 as a possible D gene (6 bases). V was pared by 7 bases and J by 5 bases, with 15 bases between. Germline CDR1 reads SNHLY; CDR2 reads FYNNEI. The CDR3 contains 14 residues. CDR3 in DNA: TGTGCCAGCACCCTAGCGACCACTAACAATGAGCAGTTCTTC. Translated: CASTLATTNNEQFF.

The chain is built from TRBV28 and TRBJ2-4, with TRBD2 matching 7 bases. The CDR3 runs 13 residues. The germline CDR1 and CDR2 sequences are MDHEN and SYDVKM. The V gene end was trimmed by 2 bases and the J gene end by 9 bases; junction bases not matched to a gene: 4. For the CDR3, the DNA is TGTGCCAGCAGTTTAGGGGGGGAGGCCATTCAGTACTTC. Residues: CASSLGGEAIQYF. The full variable domain, completed using reference TRBV28 and TRBJ2-4, is DVKVTQSSRYLVKRTGEKVFLECVQDMDHENMFWYRQDPGLGLRLIYFSYDVKMKEKGDIPEGYSVSREKKERFSLILESASTNQTSMYLCASSLGGEAIQYFGAGTRLSVL.